Following are 8 T cell receptor beta chains from one sample sequenced in a study of T cell responses to AZD1222 COVID-19 vaccine. Produced via immunoSEQ multiplex PCR; TCRdb's table is partial and in-frame only. The data show some 100,000 clones, with approximately 91% seen just once and roughly 4.5% held by the top ten. Sequences were derived from peripheral blood, sampled on day 0 of AZD1222 vaccination. The receptors were sampled from an adult in good health.

The genes are TRBV19 and TRBJ1-5; D gene uncertain. This CDR3 contains 12 residues. The germline CDR1 and CDR2 sequences are LNHDA and SQIVND (reference sequence). V shed 6 bases and J shed 3 bases, with 6 bases lying between them. CDR3 DNA: TGTGCCAGTAGACTCACCAATCAGCCCCAGCATTTT. Translating gives CASRLTNQPQHF.

V gene TRBV18 combines with J gene TRBJ1-3; D possibly corresponds to TRBD1 (6 bases). Germline V gives CDR1 KGHSH, CDR2 LQKENI. The CDR3 extends over 15 amino acids. V was clipped by 2 bases and J by 0 bases, with 8 bases between them. The DNA for the CDR3 is TGTGCCAGCTCACCAACAGGGATCTCTGGAAACACCATATATTTT. This encodes CASSPTGISGNTIYF.

The chain couples TRBV24-1 to TRBJ2-1, with a weak D call TRBD2 (5 bases). This CDR3 has 16 amino acids. Germline V gives CDR1 KGHDR, CDR2 SFDVKD. V lost 4 bases to trimming and J lost 3 bases, with 15 bases between them. CDR3: CATSDTKLRGYNEQFF. The CDR3 DNA sequence: TGTGCCACCAGTGACACCAAACTCCGGGGCTACAATGAGCAGTTCTTC.

This clone appeared a single time. This rearrangement joins TRBV4-2 to TRBJ1-2; 8 bases align to TRBD1. Trimming at V came to 0 bases and at J to 8 bases, leaving 5 bases not matched to a gene. The germline CDR1 and CDR2 sequences are LGHNA and YNFKEQ. The CDR3 contains 14 residues. The CDR3 spells CASSQDYRGEGYTF. CDR3 bases: TGTGCCAGCAGCCAAGATTACAGGGGGGAGGGCTACACCTTC.

The chain recombines TRBV5-5 with TRBJ1-1; D not resolved. Trimming cost V 6 bases and J 1 base, with 13 bases left between them. Germline CDR1 is SGHKS and CDR2 is YYEKEE (reference sequence). CDR3 length: 14 amino acids. CDR3 coding DNA: TGTGCCAGCATCATTACTACAGAGAACACTGAAGCTTTCTTT. It codes for CASIITTENTEAFF.

The genes are TRBV4-3 and TRBJ2-7, with 10 bases fitting TRBD1. Germline values: CDR1 LGHNA, CDR2 YSLEER. There are 17 residues in the CDR3. Unmatched junction bases numbered 9, after V lost 0 bases and J lost 4 bases. In nucleotides, the CDR3 is TGCGCCAGCAGCCAAGACACAGCCGGGACAGGGGCGTACGAGCAGTACTTC. Amino acid sequence: CASSQDTAGTGAYEQYF.

The chain is built from TRBV29-1 and TRBJ1-1; 8 positions agree with TRBD1. CDR3 length equals 13 residues. V was pared by 7 bases and J by 5 bases, with 9 bases of the junction left unmatched. Germline values: CDR1 SQVTM, CDR2 ANQGSEA. As DNA, the CDR3 is TGCAGCGCGCGACAGGGGATTAGGACTGAAGCTTTCTTT. It specifies CSARQGIRTEAFF.

This chain uses TRBV11-2 with TRBJ1-4; 10 nucleotides line up with TRBD1. From germline, CDR1 is SGHAT and CDR2 FQNNGV. The CDR3 spans 15 residues. Trimming removed 4 bases from V and 8 bases from J; junction bases left unmatched: 7. The CDR3 DNA reads as TGTGCCAGCAGCTCCGGACAGGGGGTAAAAGAAAAACTGTTTTTT. Protein: CASSSGQGVKEKLFF.